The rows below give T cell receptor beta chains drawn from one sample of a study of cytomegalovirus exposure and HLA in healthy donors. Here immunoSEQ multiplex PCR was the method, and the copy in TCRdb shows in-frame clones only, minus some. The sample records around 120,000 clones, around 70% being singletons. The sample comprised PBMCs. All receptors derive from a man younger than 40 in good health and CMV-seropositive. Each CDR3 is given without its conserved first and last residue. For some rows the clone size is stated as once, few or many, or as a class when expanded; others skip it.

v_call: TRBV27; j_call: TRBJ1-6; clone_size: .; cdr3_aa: ASSLGRGGNSPLH
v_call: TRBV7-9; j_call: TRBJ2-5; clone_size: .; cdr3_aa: ASSLGAGVGTQY
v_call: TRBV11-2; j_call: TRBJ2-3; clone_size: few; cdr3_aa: ASRPLSSTDTQY
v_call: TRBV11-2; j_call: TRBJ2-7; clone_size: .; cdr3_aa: ASSLGASVFEQY
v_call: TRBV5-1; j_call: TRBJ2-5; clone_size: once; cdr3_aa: ASSLIQDQETQY
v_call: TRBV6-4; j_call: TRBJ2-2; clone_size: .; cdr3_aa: ASSDSGRGWPGELF
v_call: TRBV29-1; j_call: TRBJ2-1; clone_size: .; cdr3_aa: SVEYPLAGLSYNEQF
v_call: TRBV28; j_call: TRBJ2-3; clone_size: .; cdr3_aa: ASRTSGTPSTDTQY
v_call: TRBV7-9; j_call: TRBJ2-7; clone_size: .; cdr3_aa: ASSPRVSGTYEQY
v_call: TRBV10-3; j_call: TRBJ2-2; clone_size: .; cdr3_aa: AISGDVSGRLNTGELF
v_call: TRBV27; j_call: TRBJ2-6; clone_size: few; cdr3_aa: ASSLFTGDHSGANVLT
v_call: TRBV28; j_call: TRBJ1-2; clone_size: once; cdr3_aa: ASSSTSSGRGYT
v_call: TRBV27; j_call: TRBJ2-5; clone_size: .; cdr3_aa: ASSSLASQETQY
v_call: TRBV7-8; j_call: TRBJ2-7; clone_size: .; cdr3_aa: ASSLLQRDASYEQY